This T cell receptor (beta chain) comes out of a study of T cell changes during pregnancy in multiple sclerosis. Germline V gene data show CDR1 as KGHSH and CDR2 as LQKENI. V shed 5 bases and J 2 bases; nucleotides not matched to a gene: 11. The CDR3 consists of 16 residues. Only in-frame clones appear in the TCRdb table, and some are missing; sequencing was by immunoSEQ multiplex PCR. The sample holds 90,000 to 100,000 clones, 90% to 95% seen once. The TCR comes from a female donor with multiple sclerosis, enrolled in a pregnancy study. The chain carries TRBV18 and TRBJ2-5; 7 nucleotides match TRBD2. Here the sequenced sample was peripheral blood, taken in the first trimester of pregnancy. The DNA of the CDR3 is TGTGCCAGCTCAGCAATGCGTCTAGCGGAACAAGAGACCCAGTACTTC. Amino acid sequence: CASSAMRLAEQETQYF.